This TCR beta chain was captured by sequencing in a study of CD8 T cells in ankylosing spondylitis. Study-level findings and limits: Ankylosing spondylitis blood appeared to carry a characteristic TCR beta motif of several highly homologous variants. As reported, disease-linked clones showed significant enrichment in matched ankylosing spondylitis synovial fluid. Disease-linked clones displayed a CD8+ phenotype and appeared relatively rarely in peripheral blood.

Quantitative 5'-RACE was performed with molecular barcodes, and it yielded the TCR beta libraries. TCRdb ran MiXCR on the 5' RACE reads and lists one entry per CDR3 protein. The sample records 800,000 to 900,000 distinct CDR3 sequences, 12% being singletons. The germline gives CDR1 SGHTA, CDR2 FQGTGA. V lost 4 bases to trimming and J lost 1 base, with 11 bases between them. The CDR3 sequence is 15 residues long. This clonotype has only a few counts. Its specificity is unknown. This TCR was recovered from a male donor with ankylosing spondylitis. The chain is built from TRBV7-3 and TRBJ2-1, with no clear D. Material for sequencing was blood, either unsorted or a sorted T cell fraction (not recorded which). Here the CDR3 DNA reads TGTGCCAGCAGCTCCTCACTTAGATCCTACAATGAGCAGTTCTTC. Amino acids: CASSSSLRSYNEQFF. Complete variable domain (other parts from reference TRBV7-3 and TRBJ2-1): GAGVSQTPSNKVTEKGKYVELRCDPISGHTALYWYRQSLGQGPEFLIYFQGTGAADDSGLPNDRFFAVRPEGSVSTLKIQRTERGDSAVYLCASSSSLRSYNEQFFGPGTRLTVL.